The 10 T cell receptor beta chains in this list originate from one sample, sequenced in a study of blood T cell repertoires in COVID-19 (TCRdb year 2020). Receptors were amplified or captured by the immunoSEQ multiplex PCR assay. TCRdb took this table from immuneACCESS and kept in-frame rearrangements with V and J called. Such tables lack part of the clones; where checked against another copy, unresolved V genes explain under half of the gap, and the rest is unexplained. The sample yields a few hundred thousand clones; 86% were counted once. Of the sample, 3.6% falls within the top ten clones. The sample was peripheral blood. The receptor set was obtained from a man between 18 and 29 years old with active or convalescent COVID-19.

This rearrangement joins TRBV27 to TRBJ1-1; 8 nucleotides agree with TRBD1. Looked up from germline, CDR1 is MNHEY and CDR2 is SMNVEV (reference sequence). The J segment lost 4 bases and the V segment lost 6 bases, leaving 4 bases of the junction unmatched. This CDR3 has 13 amino acids. The CDR3, as DNA: TGTGCCAGCAGACAGGGGGGAATCACTGAAGCTTTCTTT. Its translation: CASRQGGITEAFF.

The chain combines TRBV24-1 with TRBJ2-5; 8 nucleotides line up with TRBD2. The trim removed 2 bases at V and 3 bases at J, leaving 10 bases unmatched. The CDR3 totals 17 residues. From germline, CDR1 is KGHDR and CDR2 SFDVKD. The CDR3 sequence is CATSDSGLGLDKETQYF. CDR3 sequence (DNA): TGTGCCACCAGTGATTCCGGGTTGGGACTAGACAAAGAGACCCAGTACTTC.

This chain uses TRBV11-2 with TRBJ2-7; 7 bases align to TRBD1. CDR1 is SGHAT and CDR2 is FQNNGV in the germline V gene. V lost 5 bases and J lost 7; bases outside the gene matches: 20. The CDR3 extends over 17 amino acids. For the CDR3, the DNA is TGTGCCAGCAGCCCATTTCCAAACAGGGGTTCGACGTTGGAGCAGTACTTC. Encoded protein: CASSPFPNRGSTLEQYF.

This chain connects TRBV18 to TRBJ2-3, with no clear D. V dropped 0 bases and J dropped 0 bases, with 19 bases sitting between them. The germline V gene encodes CDR1 KGHSH and CDR2 LQKENI. CDR3 length: 19 amino acids. Here the CDR3 reads CASSPPLIPGTFSTDTQYF. DNA of the CDR3: TGTGCCAGCTCACCACCACTTATCCCAGGAACATTTAGCACAGATACGCAGTATTTT.

The rearrangement joins TRBV13 to TRBJ2-7; D perhaps matches TRBD1 (6 bases). Trimming took off 3 bases at V and 4 bases at J, with 16 bases between the two ends. This CDR3 has 15 residues. Germline V gene lookup returns CDR1 PRHDT and CDR2 FYEKMQ (reference sequence). The CDR3 reads CASSFSGQTFYEQYF. The CDR3 DNA reads TGTGCCAGCAGCTTCTCAGGACAGACGTTTTACGAGCAGTACTTC.

The chain recombines TRBV12-1 with TRBJ2-1; the table calls TRBD2, which could not be checked here. TRBV12-1 represents a pseudogene. The CDR3 consists of 23 residues. The DNA of the CDR3 is TGTGCCAGCATTCCCCCGGGCAGGGAGGGTACCGGACTAGCGGGAGGGCCCTACAATGAGCAGTTCTTC. Protein product: CASIPPGREGTGLAGGPYNEQFF.

CDR3 sequence reads: CASSVGGPGGEQYF. DNA of the CDR3: TGTGCCAGCAGCGTAGGAGGGCCGGGTGGCGAGCAGTACTTC. This chain joins TRBV9 and TRBJ2-7, with a possible D match to TRBD2 (5 bases). This CDR3 region has 14 residues. Germline CDR1 reads SGDLS; CDR2 reads YYNGEE. Trimming pared 0 bases from V and 6 bases from J, leaving 13 bases between. Full variable domain (rest looked up from reference TRBV9 and TRBJ2-7): DSGVTQTPKHLITATGQRVTLRCSPRSGDLSVYWYQQSLDQGLQFLIQYYNGEERAKGNILERFSAQQFPDLHSELNLSSLELGDSALYFCASSVGGPGGEQYFGPGTRLTVT.

This chain uses TRBV4-2 with TRBJ2-5; D is perhaps TRBD1 (5 bases). CDR1 and CDR2 (germline): LGHNA, YNFKEQ. The V gene lost 2 bases and the J gene lost 1 base, with 11 bases spanning the gap. This CDR3 is built from 15 residues. CDR3 DNA sequence: TGTGCCAGCAGCCAACCCCAGACAGCCCAAGAGACCCAGTACTTC. Its translation: CASSQPQTAQETQYF.

The chain joins TRBV12-5 to TRBJ2-5, with D perhaps matching TRBD1 (6 bases). The CDR3 length is 15 residues. Trimming removed 3 bases from V and 1 base from J, with 12 bases in between. Germline V CDR1 and CDR2: LGHNT, FRNRAP. CDR3 amino acids: CASGFQGMVQETQYF. CDR3 in DNA: TGTGCTAGTGGTTTTCAGGGGATGGTCCAAGAGACCCAGTACTTC.

To note about this clone: At one end the junction does not follow the germline gene, possibly because of a read error. This sequence joins TRBV19 and TRBJ1-2, with a possible D match to TRBD1 (5 bases). Germline V gene lookup returns CDR1 LNHDA and CDR2 SQIVND (reference sequence). CDR3 size: 13 residues. The CDR3 nucleotides read TGTGCCAGTAGTCTAGACAGAAACTATGGCTACACCTTC. This translates into CASSLDRNYGYTF.